The rows below give T cell receptor beta chains drawn from one sample of a study of blood T cells in healthy people across ages. TCRdb passed the 5' RACE reads through MiXCR, listing each CDR3 protein once. The table has roughly 800,000 distinct CDR3 sequences, 58% seen once. The sequenced sample consisted of blood. The receptor source for this set is a man aged 30-40 years in good health. CDR3s include the opening cysteine and the closing phenylalanine or tryptophan. A D gene is named only where the DNA matches it firmly. Clone size is not always given. Where it is, it says once, few, many or a class for expanded clones.

.	TRBJ1-1	TRBV25-1	.	CASSETGTGRGLGTEAFF	TGTGCCAGCAGTGAAACCGGGACTGGGAGGGGTCTAGGCACTGAAGCTTTCTTT
.	TRBJ2-2	TRBV4-2	.	CASSYDHGTGELFF	TGTGCCAGCAGCTATGACCATGGCACCGGGGAGCTGTTTTTT
TRBD2	TRBJ2-2	TRBV29-1	.	CSVTGGPGELFF	TGCAGCGTTACGGGAGGGCCCGGGGAGCTGTTTTTT
.	TRBJ2-1	TRBV7-2	few	CASSPGQLINEQFF	TGTGCCAGCAGCCCCGGACAGCTTATAAATGAGCAGTTCTTC
.	TRBJ2-3	TRBV12-5	.	CASGGTLTDTQYF	TGTGCTAGTGGTGGCACTTTGACAGATACGCAGTATTTT
.	TRBJ1-1	TRBV3-1	.	CASTQGGGAEAFF	TGTGCCAGCACCCAAGGTGGCGGAGCTGAAGCTTTCTTT
TRBD2	TRBJ2-7	TRBV7-2	.	CASSLDSSGDTYEQYF	TGTGCCAGCAGCTTAGATTCTAGCGGGGATACCTACGAGCAGTACTTC
.	TRBJ1-2	TRBV7-6	.	CASSFSQAMRYTF	TGTGCCAGCAGCTTTTCCCAGGCTATGCGCTACACCTTC
.	TRBJ2-7	TRBV9	.	CASSVGQSGDEQYF	TGTGCCAGCAGCGTAGGACAGTCGGGGGACGAGCAGTACTTC
.	TRBJ1-2	TRBV20-1	.	CSADGGDFGGYTF	TGCAGTGCCGACGGGGGGGATTTTGGTGGCTACACCTTC
.	TRBJ2-7	TRBV5-1	.	CASSLSLETYEQYF	TGCGCCAGCAGCTTGTCGTTGGAGACCTACGAGCAGTACTTC
.	TRBJ2-7	TRBV5-1	.	CASSLGTVDIRYEQYF	TGCGCCAGCAGCTTAGGTACTGTGGACATTCGCTACGAGCAGTACTTC
.	TRBJ2-7	TRBV20-1	.	CSAREDDYEQYF	TGCAGTGCTAGGGAGGACGACTACGAGCAGTACTTC
TRBD2	TRBJ2-1	TRBV6-1	many	CASSETSGSYNEQFF	TGTGCCAGCAGTGAGACTAGCGGGAGCTACAATGAGCAGTTCTTC
TRBD2	TRBJ2-5	TRBV20-1	.	CSALGLAGGQETQYF	TGCAGTGCTCTGGGACTAGCGGGAGGTCAAGAGACCCAGTACTTC
.	TRBJ2-3	TRBV20-1	.	CSASRDPSTDTQYF	TGCAGTGCTAGCCGGGACCCCTCCACAGATACGCAGTATTTT
.	TRBJ2-1	TRBV7-2	few	CASSFEGLTEQFF	TGTGCCAGCAGCTTCGAGGGTCTCACTGAGCAGTTCTTC
TRBD1	TRBJ1-5	TRBV20-1	.	CSGSGGASQPQHF	TGCAGTGGCTCAGGGGGCGCAAGTCAGCCCCAGCATTTT
TRBD2	TRBJ2-3	TRBV30	.	CAWSGLAGASDTQYF	TGTGCCTGGAGTGGACTAGCGGGAGCCTCAGATACGCAGTATTTT
.	TRBJ2-7	TRBV20-1	.	CSAQQGTYEQYF	TGCAGTGCCCAACAGGGTACCTACGAGCAGTACTTC
TRBD1	TRBJ2-7	TRBV6-6	.	CASSPTGKGYEQYF	TGTGCCAGCAGCCCGACAGGGAAGGGTTACGAGCAGTACTTC
.	TRBJ2-1	TRBV21-1	.	CASGVEGKFLHNEQFF	TGTGCCAGCGGAGTTGAAGGGAAGTTTCTCCACAATGAGCAGTTCTTC
TRBD2	TRBJ2-6	TRBV7-9	.	CASSLMGGVDSGANVLTF	TGTGCCAGCAGCTTAATGGGAGGGGTAGACTCTGGGGCCAACGTCCTGACTTTC
.	TRBJ1-2	TRBV2	.	CASSETHKNYGYTF	TGTGCCAGCAGTGAGACCCACAAGAACTATGGCTACACCTTC
TRBD2	TRBJ2-5	TRBV7-2	.	CASSLSWATSDQETQYF	TGTGCCAGCAGCTTAAGTTGGGCGACTAGCGACCAAGAGACCCAGTACTTC
TRBD2	TRBJ2-7	TRBV7-8	.	CASSLELAGIVHEQYF	TGTGCCAGCAGCTTAGAATTAGCGGGTATTGTCCACGAGCAGTACTTC
TRBD1	TRBJ1-2	TRBV6-6	.	CASKQGNYGYTF	TGTGCCAGCAAACAGGGGAACTATGGCTACACCTTC
.	TRBJ1-2	TRBV6-2/TRBV6-3	.	CASNPGWVNYGYTF	TGTGCCAGCAATCCAGGGTGGGTCAACTATGGCTACACCTTC
.	TRBJ1-6	TRBV5-1	many	CASSLEVPDNSPLHF	TGCGCCAGCAGCTTGGAAGTCCCAGACAATTCACCCCTCCACTTT
TRBD1	TRBJ2-1	TRBV20-1	.	CSARNWGTGWNEQFF	TGCAGTGCTAGGAACTGGGGGACAGGGTGGAATGAGCAGTTCTTC
.	TRBJ2-5	TRBV28	few	CASRVREETQYF	TGTGCCAGCAGGGTTCGGGAAGAGACCCAGTACTTC
TRBD2	TRBJ2-7	TRBV11-3	.	CASSFSGSVNEQYF	TGTGCCAGCAGCTTTAGCGGGAGTGTGAACGAGCAGTACTTC
.	TRBJ2-7	TRBV7-2	many	CASRPTGYYEQYF	TGTGCCAGCAGACCTACGGGTTACTACGAGCAGTACTTC
.	TRBJ1-2	TRBV25-1	.	CASSRTGWDGYTF	TGTGCCAGCAGTCGTACAGGGTGGGATGGCTACACCTTC
.	TRBJ2-7	TRBV7-9	.	CASMGDPFEQYF	TGTGCCAGCATGGGGGACCCCTTTGAGCAGTACTTC
TRBD1	TRBJ1-5	TRBV4-3	.	CASNQDTGGTQPQHF	TGCGCCAGCAACCAAGACACAGGGGGCACTCAGCCCCAGCATTTT
.	TRBJ1-5	TRBV20-1	.	CSAKMGFGNQPQHF	TGCAGTGCTAAGATGGGATTTGGCAATCAGCCCCAGCATTTT
.	TRBJ1-6	TRBV5-1	.	CASRTGGVNSPLHF	TGCGCCAGCAGGACAGGAGGAGTCAATTCACCCCTCCACTTT
.	TRBJ2-7	TRBV20-1	.	CSARSVRHPAYEQYF	TGCAGTGCTAGATCGGTTCGACACCCAGCCTACGAGCAGTACTTC
.	TRBJ2-1	TRBV7-3	.	CASSLRKASDQVEQFF	TGTGCCAGCAGCTTGAGGAAAGCTAGCGACCAGGTTGAGCAGTTCTTC
TRBD1	TRBJ2-5	TRBV20-1	.	CSAGGRGPYQETQYF	TGCAGTGCTGGGGGCAGGGGGCCGTACCAAGAGACCCAGTACTTC
TRBD2	TRBJ2-1	TRBV20-1	.	CSARDGGTSGNNEQFF	TGCAGTGCTAGAGACGGGGGGACTAGCGGAAACAATGAGCAGTTCTTC
TRBD1	TRBJ2-5	TRBV13	.	CASSPRQGWGETQYF	TGTGCCAGCAGCCCCCGACAGGGTTGGGGCGAGACCCAGTACTTC
.	TRBJ2-5	TRBV5-5	.	CASSFETRQETQYF	TGTGCCAGCAGCTTCGAGACTAGGCAAGAGACCCAGTACTTC